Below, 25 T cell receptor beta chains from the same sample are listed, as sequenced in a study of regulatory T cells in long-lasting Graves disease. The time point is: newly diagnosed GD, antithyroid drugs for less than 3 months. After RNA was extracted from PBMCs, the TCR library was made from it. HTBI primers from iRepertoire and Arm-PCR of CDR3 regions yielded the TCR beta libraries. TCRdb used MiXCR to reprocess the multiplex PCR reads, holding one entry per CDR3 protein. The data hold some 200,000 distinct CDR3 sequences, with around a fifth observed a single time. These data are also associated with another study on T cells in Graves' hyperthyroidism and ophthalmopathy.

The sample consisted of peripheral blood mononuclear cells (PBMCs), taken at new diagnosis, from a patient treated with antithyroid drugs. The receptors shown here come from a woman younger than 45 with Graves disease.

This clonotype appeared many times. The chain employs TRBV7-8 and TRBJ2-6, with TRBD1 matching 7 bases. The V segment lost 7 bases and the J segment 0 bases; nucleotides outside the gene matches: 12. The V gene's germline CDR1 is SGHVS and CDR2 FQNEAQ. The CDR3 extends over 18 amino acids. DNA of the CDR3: TGTGCCAGCAACTCACCCGTTAGGGGGCCCTCTGGGGCCAACGTCCTGACTTTC. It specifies CASNSPVRGPSGANVLTF. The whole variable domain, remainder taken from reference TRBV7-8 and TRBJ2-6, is GAGVSQSPRYKVAKRGQDVALRCDPISGHVSLFWYQQALGQGPEFLTYFQNEAQLDKSGLPSDRFFAERPEGSVSTLKIQRTQQEDSAVYLCASNSPVRGPSGANVLTFGAGSRLTVL.

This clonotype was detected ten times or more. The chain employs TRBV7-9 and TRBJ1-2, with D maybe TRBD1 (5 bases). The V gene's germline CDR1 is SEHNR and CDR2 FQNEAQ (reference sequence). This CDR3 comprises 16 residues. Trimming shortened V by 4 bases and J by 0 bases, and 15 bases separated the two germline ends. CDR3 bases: TGTGCCAGCAGCTCTCTTCCCCGGGGGACTAACTATGGCTACACCTTC. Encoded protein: CASSSLPRGTNYGYTF.

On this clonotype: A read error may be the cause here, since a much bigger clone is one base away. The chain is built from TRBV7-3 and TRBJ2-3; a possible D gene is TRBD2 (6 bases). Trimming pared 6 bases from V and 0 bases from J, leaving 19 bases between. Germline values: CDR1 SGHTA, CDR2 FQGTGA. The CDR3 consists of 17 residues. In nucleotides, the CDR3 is TGTGCCAGCAGGCCATCCGGGACTTTCCCTAGCACAGATACGCAGTATTTT. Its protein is CASRPSGTFPSTDTQYF.

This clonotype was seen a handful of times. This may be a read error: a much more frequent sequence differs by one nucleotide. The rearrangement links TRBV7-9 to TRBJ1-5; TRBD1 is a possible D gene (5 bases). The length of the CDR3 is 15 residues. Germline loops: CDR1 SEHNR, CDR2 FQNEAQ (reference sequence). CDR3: CASSLEGRAYQPRHF. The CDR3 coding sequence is TGTGCCAGCAGCTTAGAGGGCAGGGCGTATCAGCCCCGGCATTTT.

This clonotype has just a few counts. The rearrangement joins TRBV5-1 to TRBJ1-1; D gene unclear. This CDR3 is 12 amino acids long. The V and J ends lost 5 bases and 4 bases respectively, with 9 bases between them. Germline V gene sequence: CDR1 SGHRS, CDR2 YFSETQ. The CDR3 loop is CASSLIGTEAFF. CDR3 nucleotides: TGCGCCAGCAGTCTTATTGGCACTGAAGCTTTCTTT.

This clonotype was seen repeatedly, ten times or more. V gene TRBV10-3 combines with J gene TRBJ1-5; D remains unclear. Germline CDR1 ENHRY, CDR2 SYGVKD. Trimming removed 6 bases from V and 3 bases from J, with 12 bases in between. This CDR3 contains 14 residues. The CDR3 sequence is CAISPTGSNQPQHF. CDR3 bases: TGTGCCATCAGCCCGACTGGATCCAATCAGCCCCAGCATTTT.

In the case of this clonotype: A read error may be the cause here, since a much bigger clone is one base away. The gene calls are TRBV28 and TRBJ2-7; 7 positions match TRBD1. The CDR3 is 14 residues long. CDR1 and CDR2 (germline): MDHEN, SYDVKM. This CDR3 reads CASTRSGQTYERYF. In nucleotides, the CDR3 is TGTGCCAGCACCCGCTCGGGACAGACCTACGAGCGGTACTTC.

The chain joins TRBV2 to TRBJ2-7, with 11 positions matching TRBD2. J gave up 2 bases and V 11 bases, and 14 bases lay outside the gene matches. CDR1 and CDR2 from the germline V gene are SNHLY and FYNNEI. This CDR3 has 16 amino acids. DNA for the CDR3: TGTGCCCTATTCGTAAAAGGGACTAGCGGTACCTACGAGCAGTACTTC. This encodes CALFVKGTSGTYEQYF.

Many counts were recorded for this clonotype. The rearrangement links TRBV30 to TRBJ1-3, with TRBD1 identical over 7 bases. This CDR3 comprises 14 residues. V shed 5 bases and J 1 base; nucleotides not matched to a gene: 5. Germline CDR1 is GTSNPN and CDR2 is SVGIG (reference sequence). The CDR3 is CAWDRASSGNTIYF. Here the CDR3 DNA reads TGTGCCTGGGACAGGGCATCTTCTGGAAACACCATATATTTT.

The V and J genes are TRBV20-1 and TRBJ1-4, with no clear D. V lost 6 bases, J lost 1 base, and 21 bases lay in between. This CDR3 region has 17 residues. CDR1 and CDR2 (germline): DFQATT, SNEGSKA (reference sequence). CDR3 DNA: TGCAGTGCCCGAGCCGGCGGGCTGGGGAGAACTAATGAAAAACTGTTTTTT. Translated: CSARAGGLGRTNEKLFF.

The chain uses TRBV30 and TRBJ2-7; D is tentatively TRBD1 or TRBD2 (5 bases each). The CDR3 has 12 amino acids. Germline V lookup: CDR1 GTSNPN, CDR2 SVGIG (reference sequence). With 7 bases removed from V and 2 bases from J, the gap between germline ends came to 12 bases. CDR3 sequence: CALSGQAYEQYF. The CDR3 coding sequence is TGTGCCTTATCGGGGCAAGCCTACGAGCAGTACTTC.

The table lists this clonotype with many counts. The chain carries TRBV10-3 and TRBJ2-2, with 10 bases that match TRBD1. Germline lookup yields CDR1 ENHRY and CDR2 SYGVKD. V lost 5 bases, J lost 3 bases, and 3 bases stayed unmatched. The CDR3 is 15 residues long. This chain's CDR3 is CAISSGTGDTGELFF. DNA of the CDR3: TGTGCCATCAGTTCCGGGACAGGGGACACCGGGGAGCTGTTTTTT.

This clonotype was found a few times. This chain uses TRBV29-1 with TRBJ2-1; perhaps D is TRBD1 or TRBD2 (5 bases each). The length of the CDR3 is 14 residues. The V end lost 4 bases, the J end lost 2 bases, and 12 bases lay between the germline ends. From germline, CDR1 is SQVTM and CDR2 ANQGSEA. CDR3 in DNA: TGCAGCGTTGGGGGACCGAGGGCCTACAATGAGCAGTTCTTC. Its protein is CSVGGPRAYNEQFF.

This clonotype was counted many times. The DNA for the CDR3 is TGTGCCAGCAGTCCCATGAGCTTGGCGGGAGATGAGCAGTTCTTC. This encodes CASSPMSLAGDEQFF. The chain is built from TRBV28 and TRBJ2-1, with TRBD2 identical over 7 bases. CDR1 is MDHEN, CDR2 SYDVKM, per germline. The ends lost 5 bases at V and 8 bases at J; junction bases unmatched: 12. The CDR3 length is 15 residues.

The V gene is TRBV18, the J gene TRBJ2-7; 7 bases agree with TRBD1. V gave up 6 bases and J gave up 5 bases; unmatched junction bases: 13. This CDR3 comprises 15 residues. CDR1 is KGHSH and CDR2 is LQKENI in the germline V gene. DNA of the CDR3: TGTGCCAGCTCCCCCGAGACAGGGAGATCCCACGAGCAGTACTTC. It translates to CASSPETGRSHEQYF.

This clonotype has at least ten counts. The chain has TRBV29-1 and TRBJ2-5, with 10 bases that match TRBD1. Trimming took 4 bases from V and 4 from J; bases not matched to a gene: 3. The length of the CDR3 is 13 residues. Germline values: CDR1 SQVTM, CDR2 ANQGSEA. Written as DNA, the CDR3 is TGCAGCGTTGGGACAGGGGGGCGAGAGACCCAGTACTTC. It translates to CSVGTGGRETQYF.

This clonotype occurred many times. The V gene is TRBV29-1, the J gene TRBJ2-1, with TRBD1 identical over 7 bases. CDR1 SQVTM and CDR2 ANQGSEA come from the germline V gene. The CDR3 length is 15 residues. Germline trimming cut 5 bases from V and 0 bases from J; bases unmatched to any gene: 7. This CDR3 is CSVLGQASSYNEQFF. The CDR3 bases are TGCAGCGTTCTTGGACAGGCAAGCTCCTACAATGAGCAGTTCTTC.

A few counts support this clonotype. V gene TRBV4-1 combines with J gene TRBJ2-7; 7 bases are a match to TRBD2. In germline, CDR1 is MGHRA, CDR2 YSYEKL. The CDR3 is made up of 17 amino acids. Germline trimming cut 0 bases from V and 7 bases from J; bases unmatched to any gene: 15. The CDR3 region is CASSQDIAGAQSREQYF. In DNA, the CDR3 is TGCGCCAGCAGCCAAGACATCGCGGGAGCCCAATCTAGAGAGCAGTACTTC.

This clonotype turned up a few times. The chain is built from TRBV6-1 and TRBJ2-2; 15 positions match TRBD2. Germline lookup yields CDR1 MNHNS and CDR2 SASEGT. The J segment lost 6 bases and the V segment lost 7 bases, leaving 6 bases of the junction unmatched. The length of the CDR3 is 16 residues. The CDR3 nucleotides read TGTGCCAGCACCACCGGACTAGCGGGGGGGCCCGGGGAGCTGTTTTTT. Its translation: CASTTGLAGGPGELFF.

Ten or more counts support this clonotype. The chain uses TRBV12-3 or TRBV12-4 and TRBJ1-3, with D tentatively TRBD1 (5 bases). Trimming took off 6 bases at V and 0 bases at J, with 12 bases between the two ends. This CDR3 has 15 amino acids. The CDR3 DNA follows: TGTGCCAGCAGATGGGGCAGGACCTCTGGAAACACCATATATTTT. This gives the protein CASRWGRTSGNTIYF.

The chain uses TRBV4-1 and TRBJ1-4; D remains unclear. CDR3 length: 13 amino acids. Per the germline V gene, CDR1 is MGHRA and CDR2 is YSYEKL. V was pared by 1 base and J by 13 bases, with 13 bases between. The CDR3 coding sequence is TGCGCCAGCAGCCAAGCGCTCCCGGAGAGACTGTTTTTT. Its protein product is CASSQALPERLFF.

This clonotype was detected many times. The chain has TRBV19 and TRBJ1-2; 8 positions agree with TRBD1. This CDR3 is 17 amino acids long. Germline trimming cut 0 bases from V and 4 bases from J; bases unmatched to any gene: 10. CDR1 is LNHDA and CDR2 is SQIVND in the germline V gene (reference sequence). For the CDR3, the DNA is TGTGCCAGTAGTATAGACCACGGACAGGGCCGGATCTATGGCTACACCTTC. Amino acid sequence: CASSIDHGQGRIYGYTF.

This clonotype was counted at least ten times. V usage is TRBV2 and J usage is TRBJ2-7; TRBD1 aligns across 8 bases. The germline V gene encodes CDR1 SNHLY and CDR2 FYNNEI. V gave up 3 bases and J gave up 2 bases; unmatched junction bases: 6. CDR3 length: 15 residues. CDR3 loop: CASSEFDRGPYEQYF. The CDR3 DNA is TGTGCCAGCAGTGAGTTCGACAGGGGCCCCTACGAGCAGTACTTC.

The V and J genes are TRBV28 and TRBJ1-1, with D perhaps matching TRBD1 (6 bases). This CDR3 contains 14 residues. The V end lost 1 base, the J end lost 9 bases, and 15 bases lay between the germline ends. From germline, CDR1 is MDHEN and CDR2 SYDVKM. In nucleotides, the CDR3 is TGTGCCAGCAGTTTATCAGGGGCCGAGGGGCAAGCTTTCTTT. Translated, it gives CASSLSGAEGQAFF. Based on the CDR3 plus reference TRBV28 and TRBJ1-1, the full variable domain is DVKVTQSSRYLVKRTGEKVFLECVQDMDHENMFWYRQDPGLGLRLIYFSYDVKMKEKGDIPEGYSVSREKKERFSLILESASTNQTSMYLCASSLSGAEGQAFFGQGTRLTVV.

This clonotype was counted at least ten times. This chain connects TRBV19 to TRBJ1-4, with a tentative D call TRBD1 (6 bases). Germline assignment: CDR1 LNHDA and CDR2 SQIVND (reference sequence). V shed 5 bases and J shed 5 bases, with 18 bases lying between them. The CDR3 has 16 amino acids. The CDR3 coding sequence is TGTGCCAGTAGTCTCGGAGGGACACTTATCAATGAAAAACTGTTTTTT. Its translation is CASSLGGTLINEKLFF.